These T cell receptor beta chains were read from a single sample in a study of CD8+CD57+ T cells in acquired aplastic anemia. TCRdb fed the reads into MiXCR, producing one record per CDR3 protein. Among 50,000 to 70,000 distinct CDR3 sequences listed, 45% to 70% were seen once. Sequenced sample: sorted CD4+, CD8+, or CD8+CD57+ T cells (not recorded which) from PBMCs. Source of these receptors: a human donor in good health, serving as a control. Each CDR3 is given with its conserved first and last residue. Fields, in order: CDR3 protein, CDR3 DNA, V gene, D gene, clone size, J gene. The D gene is left open where the match is weak. A row's size may be missing; if present it is once, few, many or a size class.

CDR3aa: CASSSGTDYGYTF
CDR3nt: TGTGCCAGCAGCTCCGGGACAGACTATGGCTACACCTTC
v_gene: TRBV7-2
d_gene: TRBD1
abundance: -
j_gene: TRBJ1-2

CDR3aa: CATSESGTGGSTDTQYF
CDR3nt: TGTGCCACCAGTGAATCCGGGACAGGGGGCTCCACAGATACGCAGTATTTT
v_gene: TRBV24-1
d_gene: TRBD1
abundance: -
j_gene: TRBJ2-3

CDR3aa: CSARLGDYSYEQYF
CDR3nt: TGCAGTGCTAGACTGGGGGATTACTCCTACGAGCAGTACTTC
v_gene: TRBV20-1
d_gene: -
abundance: -
j_gene: TRBJ2-7

CDR3aa: CASSARTGVQETQYF
CDR3nt: TGTGCCAGCAGTGCCAGGACAGGAGTCCAAGAGACCCAGTACTTC
v_gene: TRBV27
d_gene: TRBD1
abundance: many
j_gene: TRBJ2-5

CDR3aa: CASSHRDEKLFF
CDR3nt: TGTGCCAGCTCGCACAGGGATGAAAAACTGTTTTTT
v_gene: TRBV18
d_gene: -
abundance: many
j_gene: TRBJ1-4

CDR3aa: CATSSLYSGHNSPLHF
CDR3nt: TGTGCCACCAGCAGTTTATATTCGGGGCATAATTCACCCCTCCACTTT
v_gene: TRBV15
d_gene: -
abundance: -
j_gene: TRBJ1-6

CDR3aa: CASSYRGGSRNEQFF
CDR3nt: TGTGCCAGCAGTTACAGGGGCGGGAGTAGGAATGAGCAGTTCTTC
v_gene: TRBV6-2/TRBV6-3
d_gene: TRBD2
abundance: many
j_gene: TRBJ2-1

CDR3aa: CSLVSTSYEQYF
CDR3nt: TGCAGCTTGGTGTCGACCTCCTACGAGCAGTACTTC
v_gene: TRBV29-1
d_gene: -
abundance: -
j_gene: TRBJ2-7

CDR3aa: CATSDRLWNQPQYF
CDR3nt: TGTGCCACCAGTGACAGGCTCTGGAATCAGCCCCAGTACTTC
v_gene: TRBV24-1
d_gene: -
abundance: -
j_gene: TRBJ2-5

CDR3aa: CATSVPGTSETQHF
CDR3nt: TGTGCCACCAGTGTCCCCGGAACATCCGAGACCCAGCACTTC
v_gene: TRBV24-1
d_gene: -
abundance: -
j_gene: TRBJ2-5

CDR3aa: CASSLESYRGGNTIYF
CDR3nt: TGTGCCAGCAGCTTAGAGTCCTATAGGGGAGGAAACACCATATATTTT
v_gene: TRBV11-2
d_gene: -
abundance: many
j_gene: TRBJ1-3

CDR3aa: CASSGGLQYNEQFF
CDR3nt: TGCGCCAGCAGCGGCGGACTACAATACAATGAGCAGTTCTTC
v_gene: TRBV5-1
d_gene: -
abundance: -
j_gene: TRBJ2-1

CDR3aa: CASMFRDRDGYTF
CDR3nt: TGTGCCAGTATGTTCAGGGACAGGGATGGCTACACCTTC
v_gene: TRBV19
d_gene: TRBD1
abundance: -
j_gene: TRBJ1-2

CDR3aa: CASRNAGVTYEQYF
CDR3nt: TGTGCCAGCCGAAACGCGGGAGTGACCTACGAGCAGTACTTC
v_gene: TRBV28
d_gene: TRBD2
abundance: many
j_gene: TRBJ2-7

CDR3aa: CATSASGGAETQYF
CDR3nt: TGTGCCACCAGTGCTAGCGGGGGGGCAGAGACCCAGTACTTC
v_gene: TRBV24-1
d_gene: TRBD2
abundance: -
j_gene: TRBJ2-5

CDR3aa: CAIAAQRNTGELFF
CDR3nt: TGTGCCATCGCGGCCCAGAGGAACACCGGGGAGCTGTTTTTT
v_gene: TRBV10-3
d_gene: -
abundance: few
j_gene: TRBJ2-2

CDR3aa: CASSIGGLEYGYTF
CDR3nt: TGTGCCAGTAGTATTGGAGGGTTGGAGTACGGCTACACCTTC
v_gene: TRBV19
d_gene: -
abundance: -
j_gene: TRBJ1-2

CDR3aa: CASRSGTGPLPANEQFF
CDR3nt: TGCGCCAGCAGGTCTGGTACAGGCCCCTTACCAGCCAATGAGCAGTTCTTC
v_gene: TRBV5-1
d_gene: -
abundance: many
j_gene: TRBJ2-1

CDR3aa: CATSRAFTRNTEAFF
CDR3nt: TGTGCCACCAGCAGAGCATTCACACGGAACACTGAAGCTTTCTTT
v_gene: TRBV15
d_gene: -
abundance: -
j_gene: TRBJ1-1

CDR3aa: CASSLAGHGYEQYF
CDR3nt: TGTGCCAGCAGCTTAGCCGGACACGGCTACGAGCAGTACTTC
v_gene: TRBV11-3
d_gene: -
abundance: many
j_gene: TRBJ2-7

CDR3aa: CASSRGLWGNTEASF
CDR3nt: TGTGCCAGCAGTAGGGGCTTGTGGGGGAACACTGAAGCCTCCTTT
v_gene: TRBV25-1
d_gene: -
abundance: -
j_gene: TRBJ1-1

CDR3aa: CASSVRDRNSPLHF
CDR3nt: TGTGCCAGCAGTGTTCGGGACAGAAATTCACCCCTCCACTTT
v_gene: TRBV2
d_gene: TRBD1
abundance: -
j_gene: TRBJ1-6

CDR3aa: CAISELAGQGDGYTF
CDR3nt: TGTGCCATCAGTGAGTTGGCCGGACAGGGGGATGGCTACACCTTC
v_gene: TRBV10-3
d_gene: TRBD1
abundance: -
j_gene: TRBJ1-2

CDR3aa: CASSETSGSFYNEQFF
CDR3nt: TGTGCCAGCAGCGAGACTAGCGGGAGCTTCTACAATGAGCAGTTCTTC
v_gene: TRBV7-3
d_gene: TRBD2
abundance: many
j_gene: TRBJ2-1

CDR3aa: CASSPYGTTSGSSKTPDTQYF
CDR3nt: TGTGCCAGCAGCCCTTACGGAACCACTAGCGGGAGTTCCAAGACCCCAGATACGCAGTATTTT
v_gene: TRBV14
d_gene: TRBD2
abundance: few
j_gene: TRBJ2-3

CDR3aa: CASSLTSSSYNEQFF
CDR3nt: TGTGCCAGCAGTTTGACTAGTAGCTCCTACAATGAGCAGTTCTTC
v_gene: TRBV27
d_gene: -
abundance: many
j_gene: TRBJ2-1

CDR3aa: CASSTQGGIWGTEAFF
CDR3nt: TGTGCCAGCAGCACTCAGGGGGGGATTTGGGGCACTGAAGCTTTCTTT
v_gene: TRBV7-2
d_gene: TRBD1
abundance: many
j_gene: TRBJ1-1

CDR3aa: CASSETRVLAEQYF
CDR3nt: TGTGCCAGCAGTGAGACCCGGGTTTTGGCCGAGCAGTACTTC
v_gene: TRBV2
d_gene: -
abundance: once
j_gene: TRBJ2-7

CDR3aa: CASSIEGGLTRGYTF
CDR3nt: TGTGCCAGCAGCATAGAAGGGGGTTTGACGCGAGGCTACACCTTC
v_gene: TRBV11-2
d_gene: -
abundance: -
j_gene: TRBJ1-2

CDR3aa: CASSQLIGLAAPDEQFF
CDR3nt: TGTGCCAGCAGCCAACTAATAGGACTAGCGGCCCCCGATGAGCAGTTCTTC
v_gene: TRBV14
d_gene: TRBD2
abundance: -
j_gene: TRBJ2-1

CDR3aa: CASSPAGAGGTYEQYF
CDR3nt: TGTGCCAGCAGCCCCGCTGGGGCAGGGGGAACCTACGAGCAGTACTTC
v_gene: TRBV19
d_gene: TRBD1
abundance: -
j_gene: TRBJ2-7

CDR3aa: CASRDRSDGYTF
CDR3nt: TGCGCCAGCAGGGACAGGTCGGATGGCTACACCTTC
v_gene: TRBV10-2
d_gene: TRBD1
abundance: -
j_gene: TRBJ1-2

CDR3aa: CASSLWRRQNSPLHF
CDR3nt: TGTGCCAGCAGTTTATGGAGACGGCAAAATTCACCCCTCCACTTT
v_gene: TRBV28
d_gene: -
abundance: -
j_gene: TRBJ1-6

CDR3aa: CASSSSSYNEQFF
CDR3nt: TGTGCCAGCAGCTCGAGCTCCTACAATGAGCAGTTCTTC
v_gene: TRBV7-7
d_gene: -
abundance: -
j_gene: TRBJ2-1

CDR3aa: CASSLSGGDGYGYTF
CDR3nt: TGCGCCAGCAGCTTATCAGGGGGCGATGGCTATGGCTACACCTTC
v_gene: TRBV5-1
d_gene: TRBD1
abundance: -
j_gene: TRBJ1-2

CDR3aa: CSASSLDGGDGEQYF
CDR3nt: TGCAGTGCCAGCAGCTTAGACGGCGGAGATGGGGAGCAGTACTTC
v_gene: TRBV20-1
d_gene: -
abundance: once
j_gene: TRBJ2-7

CDR3aa: CASSVSGRGGGEQFF
CDR3nt: TGTGCCAGCAGCGTTAGCGGGAGGGGGGGGGGTGAGCAGTTCTTC
v_gene: TRBV11-1
d_gene: TRBD2
abundance: -
j_gene: TRBJ2-1

CDR3aa: CAGGETGELFF
CDR3nt: TGCGCCGGCGGGGAGACCGGGGAGCTGTTTTTT
v_gene: TRBV10-2
d_gene: -
abundance: -
j_gene: TRBJ2-2

CDR3aa: CASGVRLAGIDEQFF
CDR3nt: TGTGCCAGCGGCGTTAGGCTAGCGGGAATCGATGAGCAGTTCTTC
v_gene: TRBV9
d_gene: TRBD2
abundance: many
j_gene: TRBJ2-1

CDR3aa: CATPPGLGADTQYF
CDR3nt: TGTGCCACTCCACCGGGACTAGGTGCAGATACGCAGTATTTT
v_gene: TRBV21-1
d_gene: -
abundance: -
j_gene: TRBJ2-3

CDR3aa: CASSQPGLAGLEQYF
CDR3nt: TGTGCCAGCAGCCAACCGGGACTAGCGGGACTCGAGCAGTACTTC
v_gene: TRBV7-9
d_gene: TRBD2
abundance: medium-sized
j_gene: TRBJ2-7

CDR3aa: CATSSDGQGDQPQHF
CDR3nt: TGTGCCACCAGCAGTGACGGACAGGGGGATCAGCCCCAGCATTTT
v_gene: TRBV15
d_gene: TRBD1
abundance: -
j_gene: TRBJ1-5

CDR3aa: CASSSGYSYEQYF
CDR3nt: TGTGCCAGCAGCTCCGGATACTCCTACGAGCAGTACTTC
v_gene: TRBV7-9
d_gene: -
abundance: few
j_gene: TRBJ2-7

CDR3aa: CASSLVPGNDNSPLHF
CDR3nt: TGTGCCAGCAGCTTGGTCCCAGGGAATGATAATTCACCCCTCCACTTT
v_gene: TRBV7-3
d_gene: -
abundance: -
j_gene: TRBJ1-6

CDR3aa: CAIGQDCEQHF
CDR3nt: TGTGCCATCGGCCAGGACTGCGAGCAGCACTTC
v_gene: TRBV10-3
d_gene: -
abundance: -
j_gene: TRBJ2-7

CDR3aa: CASSARQSRNSPLHF
CDR3nt: TGTGCCAGCAGCGCCCGACAGAGCCGTAATTCACCCCTCCACTTT
v_gene: TRBV7-6
d_gene: -
abundance: many
j_gene: TRBJ1-6

CDR3aa: CASSRQGGNYGYTF
CDR3nt: TGTGCCAGCAGTAGACAGGGGGGAAACTATGGCTACACCTTC
v_gene: TRBV12-3/TRBV12-4
d_gene: TRBD1
abundance: -
j_gene: TRBJ1-2

CDR3aa: CASSLGGGFFFSPLHF
CDR3nt: TGTGCCAGCAGCTTAGGGGGGGGGTTCTTTTTTTCACCCCTCCACTTT
v_gene: TRBV7-6
d_gene: -
abundance: -
j_gene: TRBJ1-6

CDR3aa: CAIREINGGEGYGYTF
CDR3nt: TGTGCCATCAGAGAAATTAACGGGGGAGAGGGTTATGGCTACACCTTC
v_gene: TRBV10-3
d_gene: -
abundance: -
j_gene: TRBJ1-2

CDR3aa: CATSDLGQGRETQYF
CDR3nt: TGTGCCACCAGTGATTTAGGACAGGGGAGGGAGACCCAGTACTTC
v_gene: TRBV24-1
d_gene: TRBD1
abundance: -
j_gene: TRBJ2-5

CDR3aa: CASSAGAGSGNQPQHF
CDR3nt: TGTGCCAGCAGCGCCGGCGCAGGGTCTGGCAATCAGCCCCAGCATTTT
v_gene: TRBV2
d_gene: -
abundance: -
j_gene: TRBJ1-5